These 7 T cell receptor beta chains share one sample of origin, sequenced in a study of TIL therapy for anti-PD-1-resistant metastatic lung cancer. The sample's time point: pre-treatment sample, taken before nivolumab and TIL therapy. The immunoSEQ assay was v3. TCRdb keeps only in-frame clones here, not all; method: immunoSEQ multiplex PCR. This table has about 44,000 clones, around three quarters appearing once. This sample comprised blood, obtained at baseline. The receptor source for this set is a man aged 65 to 79 with non-small cell lung cancer.

The genes are TRBV5-1 and TRBJ2-1; 12 positions agree with TRBD2. There are 15 residues in the CDR3. The V segment lost 3 bases and the J segment 7 bases; nucleotides outside the gene matches: 5. Germline loops: CDR1 SGHRS, CDR2 YFSETQ. The CDR3 loop is CASSSGLAGSNEQFF. As DNA, the CDR3 is TGCGCCAGCAGCTCGGGACTAGCGGGTTCTAATGAGCAGTTCTTC.

This chain connects TRBV2 to TRBJ2-7; perhaps TRBD1 as D (6 bases). CDR3 size: 14 residues. The germline V gene encodes CDR1 SNHLY and CDR2 FYNNEI. V was trimmed by 5 bases and J by 2 bases, leaving 13 bases between them. The CDR3 sequence: CASSPGTGTYEQYF. CDR3 coding DNA: TGTGCCAGCAGTCCCGGTACAGGGACCTACGAGCAGTACTTC.

The rearrangement joins TRBV6-1 to TRBJ2-1, with 13 bases matching TRBD2. This CDR3 is 18 amino acids long. After removal of 4 bases from V and 4 bases from J, the junction contained 10 bases not matched to a gene. The germline CDR1 and CDR2 sequences are MNHNS and SASEGT. Here the CDR3 reads CASSGPQGLAGYYNEQFF. Written as DNA, the CDR3 is TGTGCCAGCAGTGGGCCCCAGGGACTAGCGGGATATTACAATGAGCAGTTCTTC.

The chain recombines TRBV28 with TRBJ1-3; D remains unclear. The CDR3 loop spans 16 amino acids. The germline CDR1 and CDR2 sequences are MDHEN and SYDVKM. Deletions cut 1 base from V and 1 base from J, with 11 bases between. The CDR3 spells CASSLSITRSGNTIYF. CDR3 nucleotide sequence: TGTGCCAGCAGTTTATCCATTACTCGATCTGGAAACACCATATATTTT.

The DNA of the CDR3 is TGTGCCAGCAGCCCGGACAGGCGAGAGACCCAGTACTTC. It is translated as CASSPDRRETQYF. The chain recombines TRBV5-4 with TRBJ2-5, with TRBD1 identical over 7 bases. The CDR3 runs to 13 residues. V was pared by 4 bases and J by 4 bases, with 4 bases of the junction left unmatched. Germline V gives CDR1 SGHNT, CDR2 YYREEE (reference sequence). Combining the CDR3 with reference TRBV5-4 and TRBJ2-5 gives the whole variable domain ETGVTQSPTHLIKTRGQQVTLRCSSQSGHNTVSWYQQALGQGPQFIFQYYREEENGRGNFPPRFSGLQFPNYSSELNVNALELDDSALYLCASSPDRRETQYFGPGTRLLVL.

In this sample, this clone turned up once. The gene calls are TRBV29-1 and TRBJ2-6; TRBD1 matches 7 bases. V shed 8 bases, J shed 0 bases, and the junction held 10 bases outside the gene matches. Germline lookup yields CDR1 SQVTM and CDR2 ANQGSEA. The CDR3 is 16 amino acids. CDR3 sequence: CSPRDSAFSGANVLTF. DNA of the CDR3: TGCAGCCCCCGGGACAGTGCCTTCTCTGGGGCCAACGTCCTGACTTTC.

The CDR3: CASSQTGLIYEQYF. The CDR3 nucleotides are TGCGCCAGCAGCCAAACGGGACTCATCTACGAGCAGTACTTC. The chain has TRBV4-1 and TRBJ2-7, with D perhaps TRBD2 (6 bases). The CDR3 is made up of 14 amino acids. Germline V gives CDR1 MGHRA, CDR2 YSYEKL. Trimming shortened V by 2 bases and J by 3 bases, and 11 bases separated the two germline ends.